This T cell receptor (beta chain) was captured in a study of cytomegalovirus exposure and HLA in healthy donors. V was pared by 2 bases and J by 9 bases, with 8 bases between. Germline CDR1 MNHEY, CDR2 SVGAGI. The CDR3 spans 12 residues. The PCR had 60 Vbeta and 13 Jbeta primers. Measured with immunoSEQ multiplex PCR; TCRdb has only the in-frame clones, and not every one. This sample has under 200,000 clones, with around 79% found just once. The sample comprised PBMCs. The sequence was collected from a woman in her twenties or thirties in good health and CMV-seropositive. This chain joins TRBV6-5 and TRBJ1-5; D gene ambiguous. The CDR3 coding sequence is TGTGCCAGCAGTTACCGAGGTCCGCCCCAGCATTTT. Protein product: CASSYRGPPQHF.